These T cell receptor beta chains were read from a single sample in a study of PD-L1 blockade in urothelial cancer. The assay was immunoSEQ multiplex PCR, and TCRdb's table has in-frame clones only and misses some. The data hold about 52,000 clones, with 60% to 80% observed a single time. Sequences were derived from PBMCs, sampled around atezolizumab (anti-PD-L1) treatment. The source of these receptors is a man aged 65-85 years with urothelial cancer. The CDR3 runs from the conserved cysteine through the conserved F or W. A D gene is named only where the DNA matches it firmly. Not all rows give a size; the values are once, few, many and, for expanded clones, a class.

>TRBJ2-6|TRBV10-3|TRBD1|NA
TGTGCCATCAGTGAGTCGACAGGGAGCTCTGGGGCCAACGTCCTGACTTTC
CAISESTGSSGANVLTF
>TRBJ2-1|TRBV6-1|TRBD2|NA
TGTGCCAGCAGTGATAATTTCGGACTAGCCAATGAGCAGTTCTTC
CASSDNFGLANEQFF
>TRBJ2-2|TRBV19|TRBD2|once
TGTGCCAGCTTCTCGGGGGGGCACGCCGGGGAGCTGTTTTTT
CASFSGGHAGELFF
>TRBJ1-5|TRBV29-1|TRBD1|NA
TGCAGCGCTCGGACAGGGGCCTCTTTTATTGGCAATCAGCCCCAGCATTTT
CSARTGASFIGNQPQHF
>TRBJ2-5|TRBV30|TRBD1|NA
TGTGCCTGGAGCGACAGGGCCAGAGGGCAAGAGACCCAGTACTTC
CAWSDRARGQETQYF
>TRBJ1-5|TRBV7-9|TRBD1|NA
TGTGCCAGCAGTATGGGGGACAGCCACAATCAGCCCCAGCATTTT
CASSMGDSHNQPQHF
>TRBJ2-3|TRBV6-1|TRBD1|NA
TGTGCCAGCAGTGAACGCGTGGGACAGGGAATCACAGATACGCAGTATTTT
CASSERVGQGITDTQYF
>TRBJ1-3|TRBV30|NA|NA
TGTGCCTGGAGTGTGGGGGGGACTGGAAACACCATATATTTT
CAWSVGGTGNTIYF
>TRBJ1-6|TRBV7-9|NA|NA
TGTGCCAGCAGCCAAGGGCAGGGTCAGGCACCCCTCCACTTT
CASSQGQGQAPLHF
>TRBJ1-5|TRBV21-1|NA|NA
TGTGCCAGCAGCCTCCTCGGCGGGACAGGGGGCTTTCGGGTGGATCAGCCCCAGCATTTT
CASSLLGGTGGFRVDQPQHF
>TRBJ1-1|TRBV29-1|TRBD1|once
TGCAGCGTCTGGGGACAGGGGGTTGGGAACACTGAAGCTTTCTTT
CSVWGQGVGNTEAFF
>TRBJ1-5|TRBV10-3|TRBD1|NA
TGTGCCATCAGTGAGTCAAGACAGGGGAGACAGCCCCAGCATTTT
CAISESRQGRQPQHF
>TRBJ2-7|TRBV4-3|TRBD2|NA
TGCGCCAGCAGCCAAGAGCGGGGGGCAGACTACGAGCAGTACTTC
CASSQERGADYEQYF
>TRBJ2-7|TRBV15|NA|NA
TGTGCCACCAGCAGAGATGTGAGTTACGAGCAGTACTTC
CATSRDVSYEQYF
>TRBJ2-1|TRBV28|NA|few
TGTGCCAGCAGTTTATATAGTTACAATGAGCAGTTCTTC
CASSLYSYNEQFF
>TRBJ1-5|TRBV6-5|NA|NA
TGTGCCAGCAGCCCGACAGGAGAACGCAATCAGCCCCAGCATTTT
CASSPTGERNQPQHF
>TRBJ2-7|TRBV5-1|NA|NA
TGCGCCAGCAGCCCCGAGGGTTACTACGAGCAGTACTTC
CASSPEGYYEQYF
>TRBJ1-4|TRBV18|TRBD1|NA
TGTGCCAGCTCCCGGGGGACAGTCCCTAATGAAAAACTGTTTTTT
CASSRGTVPNEKLFF
>TRBJ2-2|TRBV6-1|NA|NA
TGTGCCAGCAGTACGGGGGGCGGAACCGGGGAGCTGTTTTTT
CASSTGGGTGELFF
>TRBJ2-7|TRBV19|TRBD1|NA
TGTGCCAGTAGGGGCCGGGACAGGGGGTTTTACGAGCAGTACTTC
CASRGRDRGFYEQYF
>TRBJ2-5|TRBV29-1|NA|NA
TGCAGCGTCGCTACAGGACAAGAGACCCAGTACTTC
CSVATGQETQYF
>TRBJ1-1|TRBV18|TRBD1|NA
TGTGCCAGCTCACCACTAGACAGGGGGCTGGCTTTCTTT
CASSPLDRGLAFF
>TRBJ2-5|TRBV9|TRBD2|few
TGTGCCAGCAGCGTAGAACCTTGGGCGGGGGGAAGTTTAGAGACCCAGTACTTC
CASSVEPWAGGSLETQYF
>TRBJ2-7|TRBV28|TRBD2|NA
TGTGCCAGCAGTCGCCGGGGGGGTTACGAGCAGTACTTC
CASSRRGGYEQYF
>TRBJ2-7|TRBV19|NA|NA
TGTGCCAGTCCCCGGTACGAGCAGTACTTC
CASPRYEQYF
>TRBJ1-3|TRBV4-2|TRBD1|once
TGTGCCAGCAGCCAAGGGACAGGGTCAAACACCATATATTTT
CASSQGTGSNTIYF
>TRBJ1-3|TRBV11-2|NA|few
TGTGCCAGCAGCTTTTCCAGGGTGGGAAACACCATATATTTT
CASSFSRVGNTIYF
>TRBJ1-2|TRBV14|TRBD1|NA
TGTGCCAGCAGCCGGGACAGGAGCTATGGCTACACCTTC
CASSRDRSYGYTF
>TRBJ2-6|TRBV5-5|NA|NA
TGTGCCAGCAGCTATACACTAGCAGAGAGCTCTGGGGCCAACGTCCTGACTTTC
CASSYTLAESSGANVLTF
>TRBJ2-4|TRBV5-3|NA|NA
TGTGCCAGAAGCCCCGGCGGGGGCGCGTTACTAACCAAAAACATTCAGTACTTC
CARSPGGGALLTKNIQYF
>TRBJ1-1|TRBV11-2|TRBD1|NA
TGTGCCAGCAGCGCGGGACAGGGGAGAACTGAAGCTTTCTTT
CASSAGQGRTEAFF
>TRBJ2-4|TRBV7-8|NA|NA
TGTGCCAGCAGCTTAGCACAGGCGGACATTCAGTACTTC
CASSLAQADIQYF
>TRBJ2-1|TRBV5-6|NA|NA
TGTGCCAGCAGCTTGGAACTGTCGAGCTTCTACAATGAGCAGTTCTTC
CASSLELSSFYNEQFF
>TRBJ2-1|TRBV18|NA|few
TGTGCCAGCTCACCCCCGGGAAGCTCCTACAATGAGCAGTTCTTC
CASSPPGSSYNEQFF
>TRBJ1-2|TRBV5-4|NA|NA
TGTGCCAGCAGCTTGGCCTCTGACACAAACTATGGCTACACCTTC
CASSLASDTNYGYTF
>TRBJ1-6|TRBV18|NA|NA
TGTGCCGGTGGGGCAGGGAATTCACCCCTCCACTTT
CAGGAGNSPLHF
>TRBJ1-2|TRBV5-6|TRBD1|NA
TGTGCCAGCAGCTCTGCAGGGGGACAGATCTATGGCTACACCTTC
CASSSAGGQIYGYTF
>TRBJ2-7|TRBV30|TRBD2|NA
TGTGCCTGGGGCGGCCAACCGGGACTAGCGGGAGGGGGTTCTTTGCGCGAGCAGTACTTC
CAWGGQPGLAGGGSLREQYF
>TRBJ2-3|TRBV7-2|TRBD2|NA
TGTGCCAGCAGCCGAACTAGCGGAGCTTTGGTAGATACGCAGTATTTT
CASSRTSGALVDTQYF
>TRBJ2-3|TRBV4-1|NA|NA
TGCGCCAGCAGCCAAGACGGTCCGGATACGCAGTATTTT
CASSQDGPDTQYF
>TRBJ1-3|TRBV25-1|NA|once
TGTGCCAGCAGTGAATTCCGCGGGGGAAGTGGAAACACCATATATTTT
CASSEFRGGSGNTIYF
>TRBJ1-4|TRBV18|NA|once
TGTGCCAGCTCACCTTTTTCTCTTACCCCAGCAACTAATGAAAAACTGTTTTTT
CASSPFSLTPATNEKLFF
>TRBJ2-6|TRBV7-9|NA|NA
TGTGCCAGCAGCCCCCCCACAGGGATTTCTAGGGCCAACGTCCTGACTTTC
CASSPPTGISRANVLTF
>TRBJ2-3|TRBV25-1|TRBD2|NA
TGTGCCAGCAGTGTCGGGACGGGAGCGGGGACGCAGTATTTT
CASSVGTGAGTQYF
>TRBJ2-1|TRBV7-2|NA|NA
TGTGCCAGCAGCTTACGGACAGTCCATGAGCAGTTCTTC
CASSLRTVHEQFF
>TRBJ2-7|TRBV11-3|TRBD2|NA
TGTGCCAGCAGCCTAGATCGGGGGGACGAGCAGTACTTC
CASSLDRGDEQYF
>TRBJ2-2|TRBV7-3|NA|NA
TGTGCCAGCAGCCAAGGACTGAACACCGGGGAGCTGTTTTTT
CASSQGLNTGELFF
>TRBJ1-2|TRBV6-5|TRBD1|NA
TGTGCCAGCAGGACGACAGGGACGAACTATGACTACACCTTC
CASRTTGTNYDYTF
>TRBJ2-7|TRBV28|NA|NA
TGTGCCAGTCGAGGGACTCCGAGTGTATACGAGCAGTACTTC
CASRGTPSVYEQYF
>TRBJ1-2|TRBV14|NA|NA
TGTGCCAGCAGCCAAGATCTGCGGTCGCAGGGCGGCTATGGCTACACCTTC
CASSQDLRSQGGYGYTF
>TRBJ2-7|TRBV4-2|TRBD1|NA
TGTGCCAGCAGCCGGGACAGGGGCCTCTACGAGCAGTACTTC
CASSRDRGLYEQYF
>TRBJ1-1|TRBV4-1|NA|NA
TGCGCCAGCAGCCATCGGACTGTGAACACTGAAGCTTTCTTT
CASSHRTVNTEAFF
>TRBJ1-4|TRBV11-2|TRBD1|NA
TGTGCCAGCAGTCTTGACAGGGGAGTTGAAAAACTGTTTTTT
CASSLDRGVEKLFF
>TRBJ1-4|TRBV28|NA|once
TGTGCCAGCAGTGCCCGGGTTCTTAATGAAAAACTGTTTTTT
CASSARVLNEKLFF
>TRBJ2-2|TRBV2|TRBD1|NA
TGTGCCAGCCGGGACAGGGAGAACACCGGGGAGCTGTTTTTT
CASRDRENTGELFF